This TCR beta chain was captured by sequencing in a study of blood T cells in healthy people across ages. The V gene lost 4 bases and the J gene lost 1 base, with 14 bases spanning the gap. Germline V lookup: CDR1 SGHRS, CDR2 YFSETQ. The CDR3 consists of 15 residues. Using a J-beta primer mix together with a sample-barcoded 5' primer, a second PCR was run for about 7 to 12 cycles. TCRdb re-called the 5' RACE reads through MiXCR, storing one row per CDR3 protein. The data show around 500,000 distinct CDR3 sequences, about 26% seen once. Study conclusions and caveats: Long-lived donors carried more naive CD4+ cells and greater diversity than aged donors. In older individuals, TCR beta diversity per million T cells was lower, falling roughly linearly with age.

A word on this clonotype: Antigen specificity is unknown.

The same sample was also used in a study of T cells of mothers and their children. From that second work: Every mother supplied over 10 million TCR beta CDR3 reads and every child 2.5 million to 3.5 million. Nobody spotted any persistent microchimeric T cell clones.

The source is a boy between 2 and 10 years old in good health. The genes are TRBV5-1 and TRBJ1-1; D unresolved. What was sequenced was blood. CDR3: CASSLEGPRNTEAFF. CDR3 DNA sequence: TGCGCCAGCAGCCTCGAAGGCCCAAGGAACACTGAAGCTTTCTTT.